This entry features one TCR beta chain sequence. What it recognizes is unknown. Relative to the germline gene, one junction end is altered; a read error may explain this. CDR1 and CDR2 (germline): SNHLY, FYNNEI. This CDR3 contains 15 residues. This entry is derived from a study of T cells in Graves' hyperthyroidism and ophthalmopathy. As for the study in general: At initial diagnosis, before any treatment had begun, peripheral blood was obtained.

Overall study findings and caveats: Most thyroid clonotypes with frequency above 0.001 were detected in blood.

The CDR3 regions of TCR beta were amplified from RNA transcripts. HTBI primers were employed in a first-round RT-PCR of the TCR CDR3. TCRdb itself ran the multiplex PCR reads through MiXCR, one entry per CDR3 protein. This sample yields roughly 420,000 distinct CDR3 sequences, of which approximately 14% are seen a single time; roughly 8% belongs to the top ten. The receptor's source is a woman between 18 and 29 years old with Graves' hyperthyroidism. V and J are TRBV2 and TRBJ2-2; TRBD1 matches at 7 bases. Source material: blood. The CDR3: CACRENRGNTGELFF. CDR3 in DNA: TGTGCCTGCAGAGAGAACAGGGGAAACACCGGGGAGCTGTTTTTT.